The TCR beta chain described here comes from a study of identifying expanded T cells in peripheral blood. V was clipped by 3 bases and J by 1 base, with 9 bases between them. CDR1 is KGHSH and CDR2 is LQKENI in the germline V gene. This CDR3 spans 14 amino acids. The sample holds one count of this clone. Some clones are missing from TCRdb's copy, which holds only in-frame ones; the method was immunoSEQ multiplex PCR. The repertoire consists of about 84,000 clones, with 86% occurring once and the leading ten covering around 6%. The TCR originated in a person aged 18 to 75 in good health. The chain is built from TRBV18 and TRBJ1-1; D unresolved. Sequenced input: blood. As DNA, the CDR3 is TGTGCCAGCTCACCGACGGTTTCGAACACTGAAGCTTTCTTT. Translated, it gives CASSPTVSNTEAFF.